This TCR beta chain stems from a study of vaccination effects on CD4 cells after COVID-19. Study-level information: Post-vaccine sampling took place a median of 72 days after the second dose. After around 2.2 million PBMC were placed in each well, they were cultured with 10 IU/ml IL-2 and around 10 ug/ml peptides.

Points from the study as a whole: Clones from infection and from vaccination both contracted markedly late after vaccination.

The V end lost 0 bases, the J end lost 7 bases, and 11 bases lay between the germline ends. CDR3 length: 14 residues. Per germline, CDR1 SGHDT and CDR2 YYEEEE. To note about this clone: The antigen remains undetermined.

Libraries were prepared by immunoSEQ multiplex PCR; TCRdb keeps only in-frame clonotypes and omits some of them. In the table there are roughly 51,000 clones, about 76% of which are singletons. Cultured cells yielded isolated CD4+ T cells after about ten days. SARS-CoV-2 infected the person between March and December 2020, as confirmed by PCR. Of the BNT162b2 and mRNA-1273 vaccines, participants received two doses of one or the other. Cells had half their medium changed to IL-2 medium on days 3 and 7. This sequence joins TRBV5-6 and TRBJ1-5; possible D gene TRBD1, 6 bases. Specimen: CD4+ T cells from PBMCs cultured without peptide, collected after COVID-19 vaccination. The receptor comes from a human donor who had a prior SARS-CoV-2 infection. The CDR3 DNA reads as TGTGCCAGCAGCTTGGGACCAGGGGAGCAGCCCCAGCATTTT. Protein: CASSLGPGEQPQHF. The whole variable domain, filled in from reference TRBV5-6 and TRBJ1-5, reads DAGVTQSPTHLIKTRGQQVTLRCSPKSGHDTVSWYQQALGQGPQFIFQYYEEEERQRGNFPDRFSGHQFPNYSSELNVNALLLGDSALYLCASSLGPGEQPQHFGDGTRLSIL.